The clone carrying this T cell receptor (beta chain) was detected many times. As yet, its antigen is unknown. This CDR3 comprises 14 residues. From germline, CDR1 is MNHNS and CDR2 SASEGT. V was shortened by 1 base and J by 6 bases, with 13 bases between the two germline ends. These data belong to a study of T cells in Graves' hyperthyroidism and ophthalmopathy. TCR beta CDR3 region amplification was performed from RNA transcripts. The HTBI primer set drove a first-round RT-PCR of the TCR CDR3. TCRdb reprocessed the multiplex PCR reads with MiXCR, giving one entry per CDR3 protein. Of about 640,000 distinct CDR3 sequences in the sample, about a fifth are singletons; the top ten hold approximately 30%. Ophthalmopathy cases met thresholds of Clinical Activity Score at least 3, NOSPECS grade at least 4 and duration under 3 months. Orbital computed tomography and thyroid ultrasound, together with serum TRAb and thyroxine and clinical symptoms, were used for diagnoses.

General observations from the study: A 13 V-J model separated ophthalmopathy from stable hyperthyroidism. In the blood, most expanded thyroid clonotypes above 0.001 appeared as well.

This sequence was found in a man between 25 and 39 years old with Graves' ophthalmopathy. The sequenced sample consisted of blood. The genes are TRBV6-1 and TRBJ2-7; TRBD2 might be the D (7 bases). The DNA for the CDR3 is TGTGCCAGCAGTGAAGGGGTAAGGGGGGGCGAGCAGTACTTC. This translates into CASSEGVRGGEQYF.